The 26 T cell receptor beta chains below come from one sample, sequenced in a study of T cells in Graves' hyperthyroidism and ophthalmopathy. The CDR3 regions of TCR beta were amplified from RNA transcripts. With the HTBI primer set, the TCR CDR3 went through a first round of RT-PCR. TCRdb used MiXCR to reprocess the multiplex PCR reads, holding one entry per CDR3 protein. The sample consists of around 520,000 distinct CDR3 sequences, roughly an eighth of them appearing once. Sequences were obtained from blood. The receptor source for this set is a woman aged 18-35 years with Graves' hyperthyroidism.

In this sample, this clonotype turned up many times. The chain combines TRBV5-1 with TRBJ1-6; D remains unclear. Trimming pared 0 bases from V and 10 bases from J, leaving 8 bases between. The CDR3 is 13 residues long. Germline V lookup: CDR1 SGHRS, CDR2 YFSETQ. In nucleotides, the CDR3 is TGCGCCAGCAGCTTGGACACGTACTCACCCCTCCACTTT. This encodes CASSLDTYSPLHF.

This clonotype was seen many times. The V call is TRBV12-5, the J call TRBJ2-5; TRBD1 aligns across 7 bases. The germline V gene has CDR1 LGHNT and CDR2 FRNRAP. The CDR3 is 15 amino acids. V shed 6 bases, J shed 3 bases, and the junction held 10 bases outside the gene matches. As DNA, the CDR3 is TGTGCTAGTGGACAGGGGCCCCACACCAAAGAGACCCAGTACTTC. Protein product: CASGQGPHTKETQYF.

This clonotype was seen at least ten times. The V gene is TRBV12-3 or TRBV12-4, the J gene TRBJ2-1; 11 bases are a match to TRBD2. The CDR3 has 16 amino acids. The V and J ends lost 6 bases and 3 bases, in that order; junction bases with no gene match: 7. CDR3 amino acids: CASSRLLAGVYNEQFF. The CDR3 DNA reads TGTGCCAGCAGCAGACTACTAGCGGGGGTCTACAATGAGCAGTTCTTC.

The sample holds many counts of this clonotype. This sequence joins TRBV29-1 and TRBJ2-7, with D possibly TRBD1 on 5 matching bases. The germline CDR1 and CDR2 sequences are SQVTM and ANQGSEA. The germline V and J ends were trimmed by 0 bases and 0 bases, with 9 bases remaining between them. This CDR3 is 14 amino acids long. In DNA form, the CDR3 reads TGCAGCGTTGAAGAAAGGGGTAGCTCCTACGAGCAGTACTTC. This codes for CSVEERGSSYEQYF.

Regarding this clonotype: A read error may explain this, as a much larger clone is one base away. The chain couples TRBV7-9 to TRBJ1-2, with 8 bases lining up with TRBD1. Germline lookup yields CDR1 SEHNR and CDR2 FQNEAQ (reference sequence). The V gene end was trimmed by 0 bases and the J gene end by 2 bases; junction bases not matched to a gene: 2. CDR3 length equals 15 residues. The CDR3 loop reads CASSLAGQENYGYTF. Written as DNA, the CDR3 is TGTGCCAGCAGCTTAGCGGGACAGGAAAACTATGGCTACACCTTC.

This clonotype showed up just a few times. This sequence joins TRBV13 and TRBJ1-2, with TRBD1 matching over 7 bases. V trimming: 0 bases; J trimming: 8 bases; junction bases outside the gene matches: 9. CDR1 and CDR2 from the germline V gene are PRHDT and FYEKMQ (reference sequence). This CDR3 has 15 residues. The CDR3 sequence: CASSLGGGGDRGYTF. The CDR3 nucleotides are TGTGCCAGCAGCTTAGGAGGAGGGGGCGACAGGGGCTACACCTTC.

This clonotype was seen a few times. J is TRBJ1-2 and V is TRBV3-1; D remains unclear. This CDR3 is built from 14 residues. Germline CDR1 LGHDT, CDR2 YNNKEL (reference sequence). V dropped 5 bases and J dropped 8 bases, with 18 bases sitting between them. In DNA form, the CDR3 reads TGTGCCAGCAGCACGCCCGAGGACCGGGGAGGCTACACCTTC. Translation gives CASSTPEDRGGYTF.

This clonotype was observed at least ten times. V gene TRBV12-3 or TRBV12-4 combines with J gene TRBJ1-1; 7 bases line up with TRBD1. This CDR3 has 13 residues. The ends lost 7 bases at V and 3 bases at J; junction bases unmatched: 5. The CDR3 nucleotides read TGTGCCAGCACCTTCCAGGGGGACACTGAAGCTTTCTTT. Amino acids: CASTFQGDTEAFF.

This clonotype was seen at least ten times. This chain connects TRBV3-1 to TRBJ2-2; D not certain. This CDR3 is built from 14 residues. V lost 7 bases and J 1 base, leaving 10 bases between the germline ends. The germline V gene encodes CDR1 LGHDT and CDR2 YNNKEL (reference sequence). Here the CDR3 DNA reads TGTGCCAGCACCGTGGGGATGAACACCGGGGAGCTGTTTTTT. Its protein product is CASTVGMNTGELFF.

A remark on this clonotype: With a much larger clone just one base away, this may be a read error. The V and J genes are TRBV11-1 and TRBJ1-1; 8 bases agree with TRBD1. Germline CDR1 SGHAT, CDR2 FQDESV (reference sequence). The CDR3 contains 14 residues. Here the CDR3 DNA reads TGTACCAGCAGCTCAGGACAGGGTTGGACTGAAGCTTTCTTT. It is translated as CTSSSGQGWTEAFF.

V usage is TRBV20-1 and J usage is TRBJ2-7; a weak D match, TRBD1 (6 bases). Trimming stripped 0 bases from V and 5 bases from J, with 20 bases between. CDR1 and CDR2 (germline): DFQATT, SNEGSKA (reference sequence). This CDR3 region has 16 residues. The chain's CDR3 is CSARDSSSRDNHEQYV. The CDR3 bases are TGCAGTGCTAGAGATTCCAGTTCCCGGGACAACCACGAGCAGTACGTC.

The chain employs TRBV5-1 and TRBJ2-7; weak D call: TRBD1 (6 bases). The CDR3 is made up of 15 amino acids. From germline, CDR1 is SGHRS and CDR2 YFSETQ. Trimming left V 0 bases short and J 4 bases short, with 14 bases between. CDR3 sequence (DNA): TGCGCCAGCAGCTTGGCCTGGGGGCCAGGGTACGAGCAGTACTTC. Amino acids: CASSLAWGPGYEQYF.

In this sample, this clonotype turned up a few times. V and J are TRBV6-2 or TRBV6-3 and TRBJ1-2, with unresolved D. The germline V and J ends were trimmed by 1 base and 2 bases, with 11 bases remaining between them. This CDR3 has 15 residues. Germline V gives CDR1 MNHEY, CDR2 SVGEGT. The CDR3 loop is CASSYWDAGNYGYTF. The CDR3 DNA is TGTGCCAGCAGTTACTGGGATGCGGGAAACTATGGCTACACCTTC.

In this sample, this clonotype turned up a few times. V and J are TRBV20-1 and TRBJ2-2, with 14 bases aligning to TRBD2. The CDR3 sequence is 16 residues long. Trimming took 1 base from V and 7 from J; bases not matched to a gene: 5. Germline assignment: CDR1 DFQATT and CDR2 SNEGSKA (reference sequence). For the CDR3, the DNA is TGCAGTGCTAGAGGACTAGCGGGAGGGATACACGGGGAGCTGTTTTTT. It encodes CSARGLAGGIHGELFF.

This clonotype was seen only a few times. This chain joins TRBV9 and TRBJ2-7; 12 bases are shared with TRBD2. The CDR3 covers 15 residues. Per germline, CDR1 SGDLS and CDR2 YYNGEE. J lost 3 bases, V lost 3 bases, and 4 bases had no gene match. CDR3 amino acids: CASSAGLAGLYEQYF. The CDR3 region has the DNA TGTGCCAGCAGCGCCGGACTAGCGGGACTCTACGAGCAGTACTTC. The variable domain in full, completed from reference TRBV9 and TRBJ2-7, reads DSGVTQTPKHLITATGQRVTLRCSPRSGDLSVYWYQQSLDQGLQFLIQYYNGEERAKGNILERFSAQQFPDLHSELNLSSLELGDSALYFCASSAGLAGLYEQYFGPGTRLTVT.

This clonotype was picked up many times. The rearrangement links TRBV12-3 or TRBV12-4 to TRBJ2-5; D is perhaps TRBD1 (6 bases). The CDR3 is 14 amino acids. Trimming stripped 6 bases from V and 2 bases from J, with 13 bases between. The CDR3 reads CASSPTGSQETQYF. In DNA form, the CDR3 reads TGTGCCAGCAGCCCCACAGGGAGTCAAGAGACCCAGTACTTC.

This clonotype showed up just a few times. In DNA, the CDR3 is TGTGCCAGCAGGCGGGAAGCAACTAATGAAAAACTGTTTTTT. This codes for CASRREATNEKLFF. This chain joins TRBV12-3 or TRBV12-4 and TRBJ1-4; D not certain. V shed 6 bases and J shed 0 bases, with 8 bases lying between them. CDR3 size: 14 residues.

The CDR3 sequence: CASSLDRPGTEETQYF. The DNA of the CDR3 is TGTGCCAGCAGCTTAGATCGGCCTGGAACTGAAGAGACCCAGTACTTC. The V and J genes are TRBV11-2 and TRBJ2-5; D not certain. The CDR3 is 16 amino acids. Germline V gives CDR1 SGHAT, CDR2 FQNNGV. Between the trimmed V and J ends, which lost 0 bases and 3 bases, there was a span of 14 bases.

This clonotype appeared a few times. This chain connects TRBV19 to TRBJ2-7; 7 nucleotides align to TRBD2. From germline, CDR1 is LNHDA and CDR2 SQIVND (reference sequence). CDR3 length: 13 residues. After removal of 3 bases from V and 4 bases from J, the junction contained 3 bases not matched to a gene. In DNA form, the CDR3 reads TGTGCCAGTAGTATCAGGGAGGGGTACGAGCAGTACTTC. It encodes CASSIREGYEQYF.

This clonotype was seen many times. This rearrangement joins TRBV29-1 to TRBJ1-2, with D uncertain. V lost 3 bases to trimming and J lost 3 bases, with 11 bases between them. The CDR3 has 13 residues. Germline V CDR1 and CDR2: SQVTM, ANQGSEA. DNA for the CDR3: TGCAGCGTTGAGGGTAGCGGAGACTATGGCTACACCTTC. This translates into CSVEGSGDYGYTF.

This clonotype turned up a few times. No conserved phenylalanine or tryptophan is present at the end of the CDR3, so a read error is the likely explanation. The CDR3 DNA is TGTGCTAGTGGTTATGGGGGTTATGGCTACACCCTC. This translates into CASGYGGYGYTL. The chain joins TRBV12-5 to TRBJ1-2; D is possibly TRBD1 (5 bases). The CDR3 runs 12 residues. From germline, CDR1 is LGHNT and CDR2 FRNRAP. The V end lost 4 bases, the J end lost 5 bases, and 8 bases lay between the germline ends.

This clonotype has just a few counts. The chain employs TRBV24-1 and TRBJ2-1; 8 bases are a match to TRBD2. The junction had 1 base not matched to a gene; V was cut back by 1 base and J by 12 bases. This CDR3 contains 12 residues. CDR1 is KGHDR, CDR2 SFDVKD, per germline. The CDR3: CATSDFREGQFF. CDR3 nucleotides: TGTGCCACCAGTGATTTCCGGGAGGGGCAGTTCTTC.

This clonotype appeared many times. CDR3 sequence reads: CASSLNRGLNEKLFF. The CDR3 DNA is TGTGCCAGCAGCTTAAACAGGGGCCTTAATGAAAAACTGTTTTTT. The genes are TRBV12-3 or TRBV12-4 and TRBJ1-4, with 7 bases lining up with TRBD1. CDR3 length: 15 residues. The J segment lost 4 bases and the V segment lost 6 bases, leaving 8 bases of the junction unmatched.

The V and J genes are TRBV5-1 and TRBJ2-3; D is perhaps TRBD1 (6 bases). The CDR3 length is 16 residues. Germline lookup yields CDR1 SGHRS and CDR2 YFSETQ. Trimming stripped 0 bases from V and 0 bases from J, with 11 bases between. DNA of the CDR3: TGCGCCAGCAGCTTGGGGACAGCATATAGCACAGATACGCAGTATTTT. Amino acid sequence: CASSLGTAYSTDTQYF.

This clonotype was recorded at least ten times. The chain carries TRBV10-3 and TRBJ2-5; D gene ambiguous. This CDR3 comprises 14 residues. Trimming shortened V by 0 bases and J by 3 bases, and 8 bases separated the two germline ends. Germline values: CDR1 ENHRY, CDR2 SYGVKD. The CDR3: CAISESVREETQYF. CDR3 nucleotides: TGTGCCATCAGTGAGTCGGTCCGGGAAGAGACCCAGTACTTC.

This clonotype was recorded at least ten times. The chain joins TRBV2 to TRBJ1-1; D ambiguous. Germline V gene lookup returns CDR1 SNHLY and CDR2 FYNNEI. V lost 6 bases and J lost 6, with 8 bases in between. This CDR3 has 11 residues. CDR3 residues: CASRRTAEAFF. Here the CDR3 DNA reads TGTGCCAGCAGGCGCACAGCTGAAGCTTTCTTT.